This entry features one T cell receptor (beta chain) sequence. This clonotype was detected a few times. Its antigen has not been determined. The input lacks base qualities; no much larger clone sits a single base away. The data were taken from a study of T-cell memory formation after mild COVID-19 (TCRdb year 2021). With regard to the full study: TCR sequence clusters from the two donors were largely donor specific. T-cell clones expanding and contracting after mild COVID-19 in a couple of donors were tracked by longitudinal TCRalpha and TCRbeta repertoire sequencing. The cohort was made up of two young adult volunteers, one female and one male, who were previously healthy.

The study at large found these results: The study included only a couple of mild cases, and larger cohorts that include severe cases with pre-infection samples were judged to be necessary. Clones that contracted from day 15 to 85 showed balanced CD4/CD8 phenotypes, whereas a second wave of clones that expanded from day 15 to 37 leaned towards CD4+. Contracting CD4+ clones turned up mainly in the CM and EM memory subsets, whereas EMRA was where CD8+ clones were enriched. The second-wave clones that peaked on day 37 were not confirmed to be SARS-CoV-2 specific. Some responding clones were detected in pre-infection memory, which suggested that pre-existing cross-reactive memory T cells had joined the SARS-CoV-2 response.

Reads for this sample came from an Illumina NovaSeq 6000. cDNA libraries for TCRalpha and TCRbeta were prepared by 5'RACE using constant-segment primers, with sample barcodes and unique molecular identifiers added. Trizol reagent was used to extract RNA from every sample. Library amplification was performed in two PCR steps, and a second sample barcode and Illumina TruSeq adapters were introduced in the second step. Sequencing of the libraries was done on an Illumina NovaSeq, producing 2 x 150 bp paired-end reads. Processing in the source paper ran as follows. With migec v1.2.7, reads were demultiplexed and then collapsed into UMI-guided consensus sequences. Using mixcr v2.1.11, the UMI consensuses were aligned to TRA and TRB V and J templates and assembled into clonotypes. Clonotypes were classified as expanded or contracted when called significant by both edgeR and NoisET, with noise models trained on biological replicates. For edgeR calls, the thresholds were a false discovery rate-adjusted p below 0.01 and a log2 fold-change of 1. PCA with hierarchical clustering of max-normalized trajectories of the 1000 most abundant clonotypes was used as exploratory dynamics analysis. Separately sequenced CD4+ and CD8+ repertoires were used to assign a CD4 or CD8 phenotype to each responding clone. Using fastp at Q25 and MiXCR, TCRdb reprocessed the public reads and kept productive beta chains. Under each unique CDR3 protein, matching rows form one entry showing the most common genes and DNA. The V and J calls here are based on TCRdb, not the publication. In all, the sample holds roughly 300,000 distinct CDR3 sequences, and around 8% of those were seen once. The ten largest clones capture approximately 22% of the sample.

Ficoll-Paque density gradient centrifugation was used to isolate PBMCs. The CDR3, from cysteine to phenylalanine, totals 13 residues. Only the CDR3 DNA stays, 39 bases, in frame from base 1. The germline V gene (reference sequence) sets CDR1 to DFQATT and CDR2 to SNEGSKA. Trimming at the junction amounts to 4 bases on V and 6 bases on J, and the germline ends lie 12 bases apart. This clonotype originated in a man younger than 35 who had mild COVID-19 (a few samples of this study predate the infection). The sample titles of this study are shuffled in the database, so cell type and time point are left out; the donor was told from shared clones. Recombination connected TRBV20-1 to TRBJ2-2; the D gene is unclear. Material: PBMCs or a T cell subset sorted from them (not recorded which). DNA sequence: TGCAGTGCTACCGATGGAATGGCCGGGGAGCTGTTTTTT. It encodes CSATDGMAGELFF.